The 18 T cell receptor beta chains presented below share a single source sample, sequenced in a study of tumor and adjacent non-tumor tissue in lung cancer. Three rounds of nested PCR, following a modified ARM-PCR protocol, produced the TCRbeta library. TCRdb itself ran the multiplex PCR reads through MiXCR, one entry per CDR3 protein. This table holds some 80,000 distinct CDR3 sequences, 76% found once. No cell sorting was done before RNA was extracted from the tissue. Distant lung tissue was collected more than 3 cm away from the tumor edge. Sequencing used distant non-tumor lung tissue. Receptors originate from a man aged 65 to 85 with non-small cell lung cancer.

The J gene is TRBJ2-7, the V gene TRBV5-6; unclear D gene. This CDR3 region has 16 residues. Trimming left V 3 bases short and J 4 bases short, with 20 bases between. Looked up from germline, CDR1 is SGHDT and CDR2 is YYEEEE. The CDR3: CASSSVVRDMTYEQYF. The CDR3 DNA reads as TGTGCCAGCAGCTCCGTTGTCCGTGACATGACGTACGAGCAGTACTTC.

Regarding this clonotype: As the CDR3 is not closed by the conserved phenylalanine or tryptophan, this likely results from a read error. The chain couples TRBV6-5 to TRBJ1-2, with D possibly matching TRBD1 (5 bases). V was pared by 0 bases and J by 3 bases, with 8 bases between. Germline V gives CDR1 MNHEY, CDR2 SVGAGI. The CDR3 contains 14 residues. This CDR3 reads CASSYSGQYYGYTY. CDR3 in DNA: TGTGCCAGCAGTTACTCGGGGCAGTACTATGGCTACACCTAC.

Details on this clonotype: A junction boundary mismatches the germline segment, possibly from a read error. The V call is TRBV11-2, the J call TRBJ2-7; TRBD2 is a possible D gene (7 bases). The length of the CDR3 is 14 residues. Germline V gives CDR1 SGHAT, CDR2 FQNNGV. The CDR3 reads CASSRRGGTYERYF. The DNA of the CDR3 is TGTGCAAGCAGCCGAAGGGGGGGAACCTACGAGCGGTACTTC.

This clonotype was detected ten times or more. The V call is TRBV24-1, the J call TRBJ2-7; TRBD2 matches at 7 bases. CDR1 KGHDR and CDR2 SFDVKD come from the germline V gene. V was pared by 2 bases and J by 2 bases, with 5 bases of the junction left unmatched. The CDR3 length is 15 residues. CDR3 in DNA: TGTGCCACCAGTGATTCGAACAGCGGGGCCTACGAGCAGTACTTC. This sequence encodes CATSDSNSGAYEQYF.

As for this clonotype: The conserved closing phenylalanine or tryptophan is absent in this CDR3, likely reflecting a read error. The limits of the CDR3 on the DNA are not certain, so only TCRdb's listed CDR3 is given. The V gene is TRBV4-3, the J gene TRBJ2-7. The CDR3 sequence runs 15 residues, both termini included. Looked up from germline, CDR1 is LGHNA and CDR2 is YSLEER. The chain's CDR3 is CPSNHTTKGFHEEYL.

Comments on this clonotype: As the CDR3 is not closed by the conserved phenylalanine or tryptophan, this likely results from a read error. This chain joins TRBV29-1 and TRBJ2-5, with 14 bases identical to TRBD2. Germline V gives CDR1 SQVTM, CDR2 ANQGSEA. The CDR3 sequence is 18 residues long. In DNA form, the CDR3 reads TGCAGCGTTGAACTCTATTGGACTAGCGGGGGGAAACAAGAGATCCAGTACTAC. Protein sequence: CSVELYWTSGGKQEIQYY.

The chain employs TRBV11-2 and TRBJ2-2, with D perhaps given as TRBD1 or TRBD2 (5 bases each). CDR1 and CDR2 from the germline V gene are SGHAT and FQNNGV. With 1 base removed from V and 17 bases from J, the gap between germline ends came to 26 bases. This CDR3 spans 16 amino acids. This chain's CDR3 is CASSLVGKGVAGVLFF. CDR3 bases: TGTGCCAGCAGCTTAGTGGGCAAAGGGGTTGCCGGGGTGCTTTTTTTT.

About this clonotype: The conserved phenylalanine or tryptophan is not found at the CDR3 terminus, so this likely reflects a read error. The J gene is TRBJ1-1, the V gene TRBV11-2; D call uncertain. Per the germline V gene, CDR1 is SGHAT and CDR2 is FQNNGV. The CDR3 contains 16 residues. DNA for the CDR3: TGTGTCATCAGCTTAGCGGAGATGGGGATGAAGACTGAAGCTTTCTCT. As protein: CVISLAEMGMKTEAFS.

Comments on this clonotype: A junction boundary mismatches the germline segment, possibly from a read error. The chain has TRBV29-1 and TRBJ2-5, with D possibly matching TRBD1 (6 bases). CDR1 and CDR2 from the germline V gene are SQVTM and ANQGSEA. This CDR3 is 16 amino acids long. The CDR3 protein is CCAKPYIQTGQETLYF. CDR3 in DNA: TGCTGCGCCAAGCCCTACATCCAGACAGGTCAAGAGACCCTGTACTTC.

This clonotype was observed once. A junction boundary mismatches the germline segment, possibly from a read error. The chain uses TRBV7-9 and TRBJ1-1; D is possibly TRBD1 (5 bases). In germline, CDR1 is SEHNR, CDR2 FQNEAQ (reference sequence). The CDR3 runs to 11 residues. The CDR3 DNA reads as TGTGTCAGCAGCCTGGACACTGAATCTTTCTTT. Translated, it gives CVSSLDTESFF. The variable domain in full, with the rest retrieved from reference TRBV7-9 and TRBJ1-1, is DTGVSQNPRHKITKRGQNVTFRCDPISEHNRLYWYRQTLGQGPEFLTYFQNEAQLEKSRLLSDRFSAERPKGSFSTLEIQRTEQGDSAMYLCVSSLDTESFFGQGTRLTVV.

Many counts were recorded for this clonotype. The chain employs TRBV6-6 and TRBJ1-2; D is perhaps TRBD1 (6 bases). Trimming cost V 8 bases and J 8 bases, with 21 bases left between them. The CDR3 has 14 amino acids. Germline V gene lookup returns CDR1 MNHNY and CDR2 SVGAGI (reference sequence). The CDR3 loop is CASDGGRGPMGYTF. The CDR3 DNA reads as TGTGCCAGCGATGGGGGCCGGGGACCTATGGGCTACACCTTC.

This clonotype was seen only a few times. The chain's CDR3 is CASSTMGNSNQPQHF. In DNA, the CDR3 is TGTGCCAGCAGCACGATGGGTAATAGCAATCAGCCCCAGCATTTT. The chain combines TRBV5-8 with TRBJ1-5; no clear D gene. Trimming removed 4 bases at V and 0 bases at J, with 11 bases between. CDR1 is SGHTS and CDR2 is YDEGEE in the germline V gene. The CDR3 runs to 15 residues.

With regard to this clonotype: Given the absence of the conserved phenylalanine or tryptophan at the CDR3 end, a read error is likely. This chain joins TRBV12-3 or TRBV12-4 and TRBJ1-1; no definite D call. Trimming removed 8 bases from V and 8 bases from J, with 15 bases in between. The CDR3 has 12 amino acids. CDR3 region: CASGRRTAEAFL. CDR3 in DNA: TGTGCCAGCGGGAGGCGGACCGCGGAAGCTTTCTTA.

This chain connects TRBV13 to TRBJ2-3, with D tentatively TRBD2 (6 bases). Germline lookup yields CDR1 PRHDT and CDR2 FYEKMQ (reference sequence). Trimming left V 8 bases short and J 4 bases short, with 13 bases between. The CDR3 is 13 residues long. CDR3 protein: CASEGGGADTQYF. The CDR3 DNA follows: TGTGCCAGCGAGGGCGGAGGGGCAGATACGCAGTATTTT.

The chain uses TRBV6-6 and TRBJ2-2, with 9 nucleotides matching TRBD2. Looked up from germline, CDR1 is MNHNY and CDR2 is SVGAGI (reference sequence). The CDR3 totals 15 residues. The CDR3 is CASGQAGGYIGELFF. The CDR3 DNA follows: TGTGCTAGCGGACAGGCGGGAGGGTACATCGGGGAGCTGTTTTTT.

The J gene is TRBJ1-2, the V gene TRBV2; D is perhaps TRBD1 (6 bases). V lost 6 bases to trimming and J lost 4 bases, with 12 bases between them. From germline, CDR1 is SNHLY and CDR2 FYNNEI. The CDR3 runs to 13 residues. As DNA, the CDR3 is TGTGCCAGCAGCCCCAGGGGAGGCTATGGCTACACCTTC. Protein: CASSPRGGYGYTF.

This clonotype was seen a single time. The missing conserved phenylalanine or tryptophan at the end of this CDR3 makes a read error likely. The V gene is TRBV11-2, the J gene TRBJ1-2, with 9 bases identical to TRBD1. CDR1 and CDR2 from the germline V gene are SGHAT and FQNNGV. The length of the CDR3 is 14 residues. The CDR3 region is CASSATGGDYGYTL. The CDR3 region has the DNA TGTGCCAGCTCGGCGACAGGGGGTGACTATGGATACACCCTC.

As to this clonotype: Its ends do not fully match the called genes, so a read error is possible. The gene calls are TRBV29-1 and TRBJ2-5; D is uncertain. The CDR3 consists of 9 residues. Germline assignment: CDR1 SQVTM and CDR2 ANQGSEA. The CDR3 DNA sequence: TGCAGCGTTCAAGAGAGCCAGTACTTC. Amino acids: CSVQESQYF. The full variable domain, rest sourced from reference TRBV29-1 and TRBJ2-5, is SAVISQKPSRDICQRGTSLTIQCQVDSQVTMMFWYRQQPGQSLTLIATANQGSEATYESGFVIDKFPISRPNLTFSTLTVSNMSPEDSSIYLCSVQESQYFGPGTRLLVL.